Listed below are T cell receptor beta chains from one sample, sequenced in a study of T cells expressing NK-cell markers. TCRdb reanalyzed the 5' RACE reads, giving one entry per CDR3 protein sequence and no DNA. Its clone listing holds 300,000 to 450,000 distinct CDR3 sequences. Sequencing was done on a sample of blood T cells: a sorted CD56 or NKG2C T cell subset, CD4+ or CD8+ T cells, or bulk PBMC T cells (not recorded which). These receptors all stem from a man aged 18 to 70 in good health. Each CDR3 is given with its conserved first and last residue. The order of the fields is J gene, V gene, CDR3 protein.

J gene: TRBJ2-1; V gene: TRBV20-1; CDR3 protein: CSALGGGGGLFNEQFF
J gene: TRBJ2-7; V gene: TRBV4-2; CDR3 protein: CASSQDRASGGHGQYF
J gene: TRBJ1-6; V gene: TRBV6-5; CDR3 protein: CASSYGPGNSPLHF
J gene: TRBJ2-3; V gene: TRBV7-2; CDR3 protein: CASSRLADTQYF
J gene: TRBJ2-3; V gene: TRBV10-3; CDR3 protein: CAISGGLAGETDTQYF
J gene: TRBJ2-1; V gene: TRBV5-1; CDR3 protein: CASSSGGNKQFF
J gene: TRBJ2-7; V gene: TRBV6-5; CDR3 protein: CASSYSFSNTLYEQYF
J gene: TRBJ2-7; V gene: TRBV15; CDR3 protein: CATSREGDPSYEQYF
J gene: TRBJ2-1; V gene: TRBV27; CDR3 protein: CASSFMGGYSNNEQFF
J gene: TRBJ2-7; V gene: TRBV4-1; CDR3 protein: CASSRSGATSYEQYF
J gene: TRBJ2-3; V gene: TRBV12-3/TRBV12-4; CDR3 protein: CASTRQGPRGTDTQYF
J gene: TRBJ1-4; V gene: TRBV5-1; CDR3 protein: CASSLWGDFDEKLFF
J gene: TRBJ1-3; V gene: TRBV9; CDR3 protein: CASSVGTGVGNTIYF
J gene: TRBJ1-5; V gene: TRBV28; CDR3 protein: CASSFLTGLGVKNSNQPQHF
J gene: TRBJ2-3; V gene: TRBV18; CDR3 protein: CASSPSIRGTDTQYF
J gene: TRBJ2-1; V gene: TRBV11-1; CDR3 protein: CASSPRRTGVSNEQFF
J gene: TRBJ2-1; V gene: TRBV27; CDR3 protein: CASSLSKGALFF
J gene: TRBJ2-7; V gene: TRBV6-1; CDR3 protein: CASTNAPGGLYEQYF
J gene: TRBJ2-3; V gene: TRBV10-3; CDR3 protein: CAISEPGLAGGRTWYF
J gene: TRBJ2-3; V gene: TRBV29-1; CDR3 protein: CSVAEADTQYF
J gene: TRBJ2-5; V gene: TRBV18; CDR3 protein: CASSPMRGGRILETQYF
J gene: TRBJ2-1; V gene: TRBV12-3/TRBV12-4; CDR3 protein: CASSLRDPVHEQFF
J gene: TRBJ2-5; V gene: TRBV2; CDR3 protein: CASNRSPTQYF
J gene: TRBJ1-2; V gene: TRBV5-1; CDR3 protein: CASSLVSGTTNYGYTF
J gene: TRBJ1-4; V gene: TRBV6-1; CDR3 protein: CASSERVSATNEKLFF
J gene: TRBJ2-3; V gene: TRBV3-1; CDR3 protein: CASSRSALAGAPTDTQYF
J gene: TRBJ1-6; V gene: TRBV20-1; CDR3 protein: CSARGQPNNSPLHF
J gene: TRBJ1-4; V gene: TRBV5-1; CDR3 protein: CASSLWTGSGEKLFF
J gene: TRBJ2-7; V gene: TRBV12-3/TRBV12-4; CDR3 protein: CASSRDRGQSYEQYF
J gene: TRBJ2-3; V gene: TRBV7-9; CDR3 protein: CASSITTGNTDTQYF
J gene: TRBJ2-2; V gene: TRBV27; CDR3 protein: CASSLRLAGDGELFF
J gene: TRBJ2-2; V gene: TRBV12-3/TRBV12-4; CDR3 protein: CASRRLEGTGELFF
J gene: TRBJ2-1; V gene: TRBV12-3/TRBV12-4; CDR3 protein: CASSFLGGGPNEQFF
J gene: TRBJ2-6; V gene: TRBV5-1; CDR3 protein: CAISSGANVLTF
J gene: TRBJ1-5; V gene: TRBV28; CDR3 protein: CASTYRDRGSNQPQHF
J gene: TRBJ2-7; V gene: TRBV29-1; CDR3 protein: CSVLLAGGLSYEQYF
J gene: TRBJ2-3; V gene: TRBV5-6; CDR3 protein: CASSSLTGRVTDTQYF
J gene: TRBJ1-3; V gene: TRBV20-1; CDR3 protein: CSAGDIGSGNTIYF
J gene: TRBJ2-7; V gene: TRBV5-8; CDR3 protein: CASSTAYYEQYF
J gene: TRBJ1-5; V gene: TRBV20-1; CDR3 protein: CSASQGAGGVENQPQHF
J gene: TRBJ2-2; V gene: TRBV18; CDR3 protein: CASSQGLAGTTGELFF
J gene: TRBJ1-3; V gene: TRBV14; CDR3 protein: CASSLAGGPGTGNTIYF
J gene: TRBJ1-3; V gene: TRBV7-8; CDR3 protein: CASSPSQGAGGNTIYF
J gene: TRBJ1-2; V gene: TRBV12-5; CDR3 protein: CASGLVLGTGGNFNYGYTF
J gene: TRBJ1-5; V gene: TRBV6-4; CDR3 protein: CASRMGQGASCSNQPQHF
J gene: TRBJ1-1; V gene: TRBV5-1; CDR3 protein: CASSAVGQAAEAFF
J gene: TRBJ2-3; V gene: TRBV20-1; CDR3 protein: CSARGGTSGGLDTQYF
J gene: TRBJ2-1; V gene: TRBV6-4; CDR3 protein: CASSDEGTGVYNEQFF
J gene: TRBJ1-4; V gene: TRBV3-1; CDR3 protein: CASSAQGGAREKLFF
J gene: TRBJ1-2; V gene: TRBV12-3/TRBV12-4; CDR3 protein: CASSWKDRTNYGYTF
J gene: TRBJ1-1; V gene: TRBV29-1; CDR3 protein: CSVVPSGRAFF
J gene: TRBJ1-5; V gene: TRBV20-1; CDR3 protein: CSAWGPNSQSYQPQHF
J gene: TRBJ2-7; V gene: TRBV20-1; CDR3 protein: CSALVMGKVSVYEQYF